This T cell receptor beta chain is drawn from a study of shared clonotypes between healthy human individuals. The CDR3 runs 16 residues. Trimming left V 2 bases short and J 8 bases short, with 21 bases between. Germline CDR1 and CDR2: MNHNY and SVGAGI (reference sequence). Data came from immunoSEQ multiplex PCR; TCRdb stores just in-frame clones and leaves some out. The table has under 2,500,000 clones, approximately 96% seen once; the top ten hold more than 0.1%. This receptor was obtained from a man aged 18 to 30 in good health. The chain links TRBV6-6 to TRBJ1-2; the D is unclear. The sequencing input was naive CD4+ T cells sorted from blood. Subset described: CD45RA+ positively selected. Here the CDR3 reads CASSYAGPPGHLGYTF. CDR3 DNA sequence: TGTGCCAGCAGTTACGCTGGCCCGCCCGGTCATTTGGGCTACACCTTC.